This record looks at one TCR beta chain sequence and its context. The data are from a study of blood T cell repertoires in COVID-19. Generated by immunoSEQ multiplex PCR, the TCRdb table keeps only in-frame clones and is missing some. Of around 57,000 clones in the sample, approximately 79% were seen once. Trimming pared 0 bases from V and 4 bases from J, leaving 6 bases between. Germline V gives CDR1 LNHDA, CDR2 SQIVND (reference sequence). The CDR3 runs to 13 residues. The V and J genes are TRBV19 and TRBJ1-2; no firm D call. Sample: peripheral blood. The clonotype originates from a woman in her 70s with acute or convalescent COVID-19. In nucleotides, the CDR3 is TGTGCCAGTAGTATAGAAACAAGCTATGGCTACACCTTC. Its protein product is CASSIETSYGYTF. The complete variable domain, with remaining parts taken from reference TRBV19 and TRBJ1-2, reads DGGITQSPKYLFRKEGQNVTLSCEQNLNHDAMYWYRQDPGQGLRLIYYSQIVNDFQKGDIAEGYSVSREKKESFPLTVTSAQKNPTAFYLCASSIETSYGYTFGSGTRLTVV.